Following are 16 T cell receptor beta chains from one sample sequenced in a study of cytomegalovirus exposure and HLA in healthy donors. Vbeta (60) and Jbeta (13) primers were used in the PCR. This table comes from immunoSEQ multiplex PCR, and its TCRdb copy is limited to in-frame clones, with some not included. The repertoire holds around 130,000 clones, with approximately 81% as singletons. What was sequenced was PBMCs. These receptor sequences come from a man younger than 35 in good health and CMV-seronegative.

The rearrangement links TRBV28 to TRBJ2-7; the D is unclear. Trimming left V 4 bases short and J 1 base short, with 14 bases between. The CDR3 totals 15 residues. The germline V gene encodes CDR1 MDHEN and CDR2 SYDVKM. The CDR3 reads CASSSSDPGSYEQYF. The CDR3 nucleotides read TGTGCCAGCAGTTCCTCAGACCCCGGGTCCTACGAGCAGTACTTC.

V and J are TRBV27 and TRBJ2-1; 11 nucleotides line up with TRBD2. CDR1 is MNHEY and CDR2 is SMNVEV in the germline V gene (reference sequence). The V and J ends lost 8 bases and 3 bases, in that order; junction bases with no gene match: 6. This CDR3 has 15 amino acids. The CDR3 here is CASGLLAGGYNEQFF. In DNA form, the CDR3 reads TGTGCCAGCGGACTTCTAGCGGGGGGCTACAATGAGCAGTTCTTC.

CDR3 DNA sequence: TGTGCCAGCAGGCCGGGGAATAGCAATCAGCCCCAGCATTTT. Its protein is CASRPGNSNQPQHF. The chain recombines TRBV27 with TRBJ1-5, with D unclear. The CDR3 has 14 amino acids. V dropped 6 bases and J dropped 0 bases, with 9 bases sitting between them. CDR1 is MNHEY and CDR2 is SMNVEV in the germline V gene (reference sequence).

This clone was observed a single time. This chain joins TRBV29-1 and TRBJ2-7; D is possibly TRBD1 (5 bases). There are 12 residues in the CDR3. Germline V gene lookup returns CDR1 SQVTM and CDR2 ANQGSEA. Trimming stripped 4 bases from V and 0 bases from J, with 7 bases between. The CDR3 loop reads CSVVGASYEQYF. The CDR3 nucleotides are TGCAGCGTTGTTGGGGCCTCCTACGAGCAGTACTTC.

The chain couples TRBV4-3 to TRBJ2-7; the match to TRBD1 covers 11 bases. The V segment lost 3 bases and the J segment 4 bases; nucleotides outside the gene matches: 8. CDR3 length equals 16 residues. Germline V gene data show CDR1 as LGHNA and CDR2 as YSLEER. The CDR3 region has the DNA TGCGCCAGCAGCCAGGACACCGGGACAGGGGGTTACGAGCAGTACTTC. Residues: CASSQDTGTGGYEQYF.

The CDR3 DNA reads TGTGCCAGCAGCCCGGGGGAGCAGTACTTC. Encoded protein: CASSPGEQYF. V gene TRBV13 combines with J gene TRBJ2-5; TRBD2 is a possible D gene (6 bases). The V end lost 5 bases, the J end lost 11 bases, and 9 bases lay between the germline ends. Germline CDR1 reads PRHDT; CDR2 reads FYEKMQ (reference sequence). This CDR3 contains 10 residues.

The chain links TRBV6-4 to TRBJ1-2; a weak D match, TRBD1 (6 bases). The length of the CDR3 is 16 residues. Germline assignment: CDR1 MRHNA and CDR2 SNTAGT. With 3 bases removed from V and 0 bases from J, the gap between germline ends came to 14 bases. The CDR3, as DNA: TGTGCCAGCAGTGAGGACAGTGGAAAAGCTAACTATGGCTACACCTTC. Amino acids: CASSEDSGKANYGYTF.

The rearrangement uses TRBV15 and TRBJ2-5; TRBD2 matches at 9 bases. Germline CDR1 reads LNHNV; CDR2 reads YYDKDF (reference sequence). The CDR3 covers 19 residues. V was clipped by 0 bases and J by 7 bases; unmatched bases: 18. In DNA form, the CDR3 reads TGTGCCACCAGCAGAGATTATGTACTAGCGGGCCCTCGGGACTGGACCCAGTACTTC. It specifies CATSRDYVLAGPRDWTQYF.

The CDR3 is CASSVGQTSNYGYTF. The CDR3 DNA reads as TGTGCCAGCAGCGTAGGACAGACATCTAACTATGGCTACACCTTC. The rearrangement links TRBV9 to TRBJ1-2, with D possibly matching TRBD1 (5 bases). The CDR3 runs to 15 residues. V lost 0 bases and J lost 0, with 9 bases in between. Germline loops: CDR1 SGDLS, CDR2 YYNGEE.

This chain uses TRBV5-1 with TRBJ1-1, with TRBD1 matching 10 bases. V dropped 7 bases and J dropped 5; count of bases not matched to a gene: 11. CDR3 length: 15 amino acids. CDR1 SGHRS and CDR2 YFSETQ come from the germline V gene. CDR3 residues: CASLDRGQKGTEAFF. The CDR3 bases are TGCGCCAGCCTCGACAGGGGGCAGAAAGGGACTGAAGCTTTCTTT. Full variable domain (missing parts from reference TRBV5-1 and TRBJ1-1): KAGVTQTPRYLIKTRGQQVTLSCSPISGHRSVSWYQQTPGQGLQFLFEYFSETQRNKGNFPGRFSGRQFSNSRSEMNVSTLELGDSALYLCASLDRGQKGTEAFFGQGTRLTVV.

The chain carries TRBV19 and TRBJ1-1; no reliable D call. Trimming pared 8 bases from V and 0 bases from J, leaving 19 bases between. This CDR3 has 16 residues. Germline values: CDR1 LNHDA, CDR2 SQIVND (reference sequence). The CDR3 sequence: CASRQGERLMNTEAFF. The CDR3 DNA is TGTGCCAGTCGCCAAGGAGAACGGCTCATGAACACTGAAGCTTTCTTT.

This chain uses TRBV30 with TRBJ1-1; the match to TRBD1 covers 9 bases. Germline assignment: CDR1 GTSNPN and CDR2 SVGIG (reference sequence). The J segment lost 4 bases and the V segment lost 3 bases, leaving 12 bases of the junction unmatched. The CDR3 contains 16 residues. CDR3 nucleotide sequence: TGTGCCTGGAGCGGAGGCCGGGACAGGGATTTCACTGAAGCTTTCTTT. It codes for CAWSGGRDRDFTEAFF.

This clone has only one observation. In DNA, the CDR3 is TGTGCCAGCAGCTCAGGGGTAGGAGGCTATGGCTACACCTTC. This translates into CASSSGVGGYGYTF. V is TRBV27 and J is TRBJ1-2; weak D call: TRBD1 (6 bases). CDR1 is MNHEY and CDR2 is SMNVEV in the germline V gene (reference sequence). This CDR3 is 14 amino acids long. The V and J ends lost 6 bases and 4 bases respectively, with 15 bases between them.

The chain has TRBV14 and TRBJ2-1; 9 bases align to TRBD2. The V segment lost 1 base and the J segment 3 bases; nucleotides outside the gene matches: 10. The CDR3 sequence is 18 residues long. Germline lookup yields CDR1 SGHDN and CDR2 FVKESK. Here the CDR3 DNA reads TGTGCCAGCAGCCAAGCCGTGTGGCGGGGGGGCCGCTACAATGAGCAGTTCTTC. As protein: CASSQAVWRGGRYNEQFF.

The rearrangement links TRBV10-3 to TRBJ2-5; a weak D match, TRBD1 (6 bases). The CDR3 is 16 amino acids. V was cut by 5 bases and J by 2 bases, with 18 bases left in between. Germline values: CDR1 ENHRY, CDR2 SYGVKD. This CDR3 reads CAISRSRTDKQETQYF. CDR3 in DNA: TGTGCCATCAGTCGGTCCCGGACAGATAAACAAGAGACCCAGTACTTC.

This rearrangement joins TRBV6-1 to TRBJ1-6, with no clear D. V lost 4 bases and J lost 7, with 5 bases in between. The CDR3 contains 12 residues. Germline loops: CDR1 MNHNS, CDR2 SASEGT. CDR3 residues: CASSVGNSPLHF. The CDR3 coding sequence is TGTGCCAGCAGTGTCGGGAATTCACCCCTCCACTTT.